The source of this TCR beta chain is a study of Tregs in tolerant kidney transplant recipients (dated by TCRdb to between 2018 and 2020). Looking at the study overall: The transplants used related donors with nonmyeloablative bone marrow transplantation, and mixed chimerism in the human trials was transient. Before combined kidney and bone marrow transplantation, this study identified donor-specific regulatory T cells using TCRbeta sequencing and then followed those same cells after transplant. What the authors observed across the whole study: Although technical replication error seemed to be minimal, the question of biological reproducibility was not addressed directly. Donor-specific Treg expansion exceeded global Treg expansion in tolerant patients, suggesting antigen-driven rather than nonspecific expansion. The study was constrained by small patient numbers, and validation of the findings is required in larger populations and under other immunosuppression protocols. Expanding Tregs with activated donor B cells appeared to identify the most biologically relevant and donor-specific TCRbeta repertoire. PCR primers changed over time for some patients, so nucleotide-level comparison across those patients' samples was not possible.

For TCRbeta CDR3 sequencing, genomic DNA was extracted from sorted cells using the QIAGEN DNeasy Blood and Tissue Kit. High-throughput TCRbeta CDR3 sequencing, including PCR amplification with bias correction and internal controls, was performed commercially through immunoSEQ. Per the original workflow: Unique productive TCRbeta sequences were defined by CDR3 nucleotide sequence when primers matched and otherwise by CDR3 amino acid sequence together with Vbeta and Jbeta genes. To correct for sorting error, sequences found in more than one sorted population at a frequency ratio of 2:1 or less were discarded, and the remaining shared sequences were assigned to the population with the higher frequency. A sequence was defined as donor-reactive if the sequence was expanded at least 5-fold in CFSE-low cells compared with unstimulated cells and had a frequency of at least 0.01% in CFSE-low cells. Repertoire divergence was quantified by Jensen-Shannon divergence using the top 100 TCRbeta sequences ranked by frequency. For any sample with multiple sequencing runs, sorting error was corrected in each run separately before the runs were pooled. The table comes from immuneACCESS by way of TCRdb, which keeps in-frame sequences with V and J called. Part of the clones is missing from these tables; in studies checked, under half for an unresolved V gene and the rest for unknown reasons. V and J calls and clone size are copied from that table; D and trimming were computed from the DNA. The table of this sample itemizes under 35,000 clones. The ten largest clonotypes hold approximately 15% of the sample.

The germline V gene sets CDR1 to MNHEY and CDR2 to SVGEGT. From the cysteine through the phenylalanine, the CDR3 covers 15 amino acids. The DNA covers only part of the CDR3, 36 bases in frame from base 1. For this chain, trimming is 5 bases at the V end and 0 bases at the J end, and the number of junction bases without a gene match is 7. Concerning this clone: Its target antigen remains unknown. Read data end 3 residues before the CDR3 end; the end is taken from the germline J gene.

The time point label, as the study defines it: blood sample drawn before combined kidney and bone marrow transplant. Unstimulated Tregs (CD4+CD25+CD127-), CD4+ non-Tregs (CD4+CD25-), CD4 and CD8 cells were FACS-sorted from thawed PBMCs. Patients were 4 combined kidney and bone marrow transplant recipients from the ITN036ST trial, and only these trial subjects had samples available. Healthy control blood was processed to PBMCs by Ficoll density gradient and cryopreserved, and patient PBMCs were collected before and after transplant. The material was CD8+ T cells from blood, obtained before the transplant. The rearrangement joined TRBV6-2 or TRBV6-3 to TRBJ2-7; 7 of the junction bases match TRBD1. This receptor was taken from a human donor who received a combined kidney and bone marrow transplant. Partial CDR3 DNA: TGTGCCAGCAGTCAAGACAGGGACCTCTCCTACGAG. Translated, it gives CASSQDRDLSYE. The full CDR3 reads CASSQDRDLSYEQYF.